This T cell receptor (beta chain) came from a study of blood T cell repertoires in COVID-19. Whole-study context: T cells, B-cell-depleted T cells, or PBMCs supplied cDNA or gDNA.

This clone came up once. Original analysis: Quantification of nucleated cells was approximated via reference gene primer amplification. The method was immunoSEQ multiplex PCR; TCRdb's version includes in-frame clones alone and lacks a portion of them. That table supplies the V and J calls and clone size; D and trimming were determined from the DNA. The sample consists of around 190,000 clones, about 88% of them appearing once. This CDR3 spans 15 amino acids. The V gene's germline CDR1 is MNHEY and CDR2 SVGAGI. Deletions cut 3 bases from V and 2 bases from J, with 11 bases between. Specimen: peripheral blood. The clonotype originates from a man between 18 and 29 years old with active or convalescent COVID-19. The chain couples TRBV6-5 to TRBJ2-1; possibly TRBD2 for D (7 bases). The CDR3 protein is CASSYRRGPYNEQFF. CDR3 DNA: TGTGCCAGCAGTTATCGGCGGGGGCCCTACAATGAGCAGTTCTTC.